This T cell receptor (beta chain) comes out of a study of blood T cells in healthy people across ages. For the second PCR, which ran for about 7 to 12 cycles, a sample-barcoded 5' primer and a J-beta primer mix were used. TCRdb reanalysed the 5' RACE reads using MiXCR and keeps one entry per CDR3 protein. The repertoire consists of 910,000 or so distinct CDR3 sequences, with approximately 50% occurring once and the leading ten covering 20% to 25%. Trimming left V 2 bases short and J 4 bases short, with 22 bases between. The CDR3 extends over 18 amino acids. Whenever a sample was processed, at least 6 million PBMCs were isolated.

The J gene is TRBJ2-3, the V gene TRBV12-3 or TRBV12-4; D may be TRBD2 (6 bases). The receptor comes from a woman aged 55-75 years in good health. Sequencing was done on a sample of blood. CDR3 sequence (DNA): TGTGCCAGCAGTTTACGTTCTTTGGGGGGAGTGACCCCAGATACGCAGTATTTT. Translated: CASSLRSLGGVTPDTQYF.